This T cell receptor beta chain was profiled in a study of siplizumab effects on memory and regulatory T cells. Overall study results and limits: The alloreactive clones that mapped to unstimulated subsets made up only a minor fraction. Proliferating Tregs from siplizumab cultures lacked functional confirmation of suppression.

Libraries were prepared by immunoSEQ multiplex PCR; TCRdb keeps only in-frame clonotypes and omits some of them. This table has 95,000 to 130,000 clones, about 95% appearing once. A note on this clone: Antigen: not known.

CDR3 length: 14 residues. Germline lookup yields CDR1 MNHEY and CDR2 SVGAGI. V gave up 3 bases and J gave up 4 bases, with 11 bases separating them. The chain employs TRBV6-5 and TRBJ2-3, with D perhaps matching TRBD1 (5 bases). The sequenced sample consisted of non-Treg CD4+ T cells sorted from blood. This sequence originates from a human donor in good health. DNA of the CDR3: TGTGCCAGCAGTTATAGGGGTGGGGCAGATACGCAGTATTTT. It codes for CASSYRGGADTQYF.